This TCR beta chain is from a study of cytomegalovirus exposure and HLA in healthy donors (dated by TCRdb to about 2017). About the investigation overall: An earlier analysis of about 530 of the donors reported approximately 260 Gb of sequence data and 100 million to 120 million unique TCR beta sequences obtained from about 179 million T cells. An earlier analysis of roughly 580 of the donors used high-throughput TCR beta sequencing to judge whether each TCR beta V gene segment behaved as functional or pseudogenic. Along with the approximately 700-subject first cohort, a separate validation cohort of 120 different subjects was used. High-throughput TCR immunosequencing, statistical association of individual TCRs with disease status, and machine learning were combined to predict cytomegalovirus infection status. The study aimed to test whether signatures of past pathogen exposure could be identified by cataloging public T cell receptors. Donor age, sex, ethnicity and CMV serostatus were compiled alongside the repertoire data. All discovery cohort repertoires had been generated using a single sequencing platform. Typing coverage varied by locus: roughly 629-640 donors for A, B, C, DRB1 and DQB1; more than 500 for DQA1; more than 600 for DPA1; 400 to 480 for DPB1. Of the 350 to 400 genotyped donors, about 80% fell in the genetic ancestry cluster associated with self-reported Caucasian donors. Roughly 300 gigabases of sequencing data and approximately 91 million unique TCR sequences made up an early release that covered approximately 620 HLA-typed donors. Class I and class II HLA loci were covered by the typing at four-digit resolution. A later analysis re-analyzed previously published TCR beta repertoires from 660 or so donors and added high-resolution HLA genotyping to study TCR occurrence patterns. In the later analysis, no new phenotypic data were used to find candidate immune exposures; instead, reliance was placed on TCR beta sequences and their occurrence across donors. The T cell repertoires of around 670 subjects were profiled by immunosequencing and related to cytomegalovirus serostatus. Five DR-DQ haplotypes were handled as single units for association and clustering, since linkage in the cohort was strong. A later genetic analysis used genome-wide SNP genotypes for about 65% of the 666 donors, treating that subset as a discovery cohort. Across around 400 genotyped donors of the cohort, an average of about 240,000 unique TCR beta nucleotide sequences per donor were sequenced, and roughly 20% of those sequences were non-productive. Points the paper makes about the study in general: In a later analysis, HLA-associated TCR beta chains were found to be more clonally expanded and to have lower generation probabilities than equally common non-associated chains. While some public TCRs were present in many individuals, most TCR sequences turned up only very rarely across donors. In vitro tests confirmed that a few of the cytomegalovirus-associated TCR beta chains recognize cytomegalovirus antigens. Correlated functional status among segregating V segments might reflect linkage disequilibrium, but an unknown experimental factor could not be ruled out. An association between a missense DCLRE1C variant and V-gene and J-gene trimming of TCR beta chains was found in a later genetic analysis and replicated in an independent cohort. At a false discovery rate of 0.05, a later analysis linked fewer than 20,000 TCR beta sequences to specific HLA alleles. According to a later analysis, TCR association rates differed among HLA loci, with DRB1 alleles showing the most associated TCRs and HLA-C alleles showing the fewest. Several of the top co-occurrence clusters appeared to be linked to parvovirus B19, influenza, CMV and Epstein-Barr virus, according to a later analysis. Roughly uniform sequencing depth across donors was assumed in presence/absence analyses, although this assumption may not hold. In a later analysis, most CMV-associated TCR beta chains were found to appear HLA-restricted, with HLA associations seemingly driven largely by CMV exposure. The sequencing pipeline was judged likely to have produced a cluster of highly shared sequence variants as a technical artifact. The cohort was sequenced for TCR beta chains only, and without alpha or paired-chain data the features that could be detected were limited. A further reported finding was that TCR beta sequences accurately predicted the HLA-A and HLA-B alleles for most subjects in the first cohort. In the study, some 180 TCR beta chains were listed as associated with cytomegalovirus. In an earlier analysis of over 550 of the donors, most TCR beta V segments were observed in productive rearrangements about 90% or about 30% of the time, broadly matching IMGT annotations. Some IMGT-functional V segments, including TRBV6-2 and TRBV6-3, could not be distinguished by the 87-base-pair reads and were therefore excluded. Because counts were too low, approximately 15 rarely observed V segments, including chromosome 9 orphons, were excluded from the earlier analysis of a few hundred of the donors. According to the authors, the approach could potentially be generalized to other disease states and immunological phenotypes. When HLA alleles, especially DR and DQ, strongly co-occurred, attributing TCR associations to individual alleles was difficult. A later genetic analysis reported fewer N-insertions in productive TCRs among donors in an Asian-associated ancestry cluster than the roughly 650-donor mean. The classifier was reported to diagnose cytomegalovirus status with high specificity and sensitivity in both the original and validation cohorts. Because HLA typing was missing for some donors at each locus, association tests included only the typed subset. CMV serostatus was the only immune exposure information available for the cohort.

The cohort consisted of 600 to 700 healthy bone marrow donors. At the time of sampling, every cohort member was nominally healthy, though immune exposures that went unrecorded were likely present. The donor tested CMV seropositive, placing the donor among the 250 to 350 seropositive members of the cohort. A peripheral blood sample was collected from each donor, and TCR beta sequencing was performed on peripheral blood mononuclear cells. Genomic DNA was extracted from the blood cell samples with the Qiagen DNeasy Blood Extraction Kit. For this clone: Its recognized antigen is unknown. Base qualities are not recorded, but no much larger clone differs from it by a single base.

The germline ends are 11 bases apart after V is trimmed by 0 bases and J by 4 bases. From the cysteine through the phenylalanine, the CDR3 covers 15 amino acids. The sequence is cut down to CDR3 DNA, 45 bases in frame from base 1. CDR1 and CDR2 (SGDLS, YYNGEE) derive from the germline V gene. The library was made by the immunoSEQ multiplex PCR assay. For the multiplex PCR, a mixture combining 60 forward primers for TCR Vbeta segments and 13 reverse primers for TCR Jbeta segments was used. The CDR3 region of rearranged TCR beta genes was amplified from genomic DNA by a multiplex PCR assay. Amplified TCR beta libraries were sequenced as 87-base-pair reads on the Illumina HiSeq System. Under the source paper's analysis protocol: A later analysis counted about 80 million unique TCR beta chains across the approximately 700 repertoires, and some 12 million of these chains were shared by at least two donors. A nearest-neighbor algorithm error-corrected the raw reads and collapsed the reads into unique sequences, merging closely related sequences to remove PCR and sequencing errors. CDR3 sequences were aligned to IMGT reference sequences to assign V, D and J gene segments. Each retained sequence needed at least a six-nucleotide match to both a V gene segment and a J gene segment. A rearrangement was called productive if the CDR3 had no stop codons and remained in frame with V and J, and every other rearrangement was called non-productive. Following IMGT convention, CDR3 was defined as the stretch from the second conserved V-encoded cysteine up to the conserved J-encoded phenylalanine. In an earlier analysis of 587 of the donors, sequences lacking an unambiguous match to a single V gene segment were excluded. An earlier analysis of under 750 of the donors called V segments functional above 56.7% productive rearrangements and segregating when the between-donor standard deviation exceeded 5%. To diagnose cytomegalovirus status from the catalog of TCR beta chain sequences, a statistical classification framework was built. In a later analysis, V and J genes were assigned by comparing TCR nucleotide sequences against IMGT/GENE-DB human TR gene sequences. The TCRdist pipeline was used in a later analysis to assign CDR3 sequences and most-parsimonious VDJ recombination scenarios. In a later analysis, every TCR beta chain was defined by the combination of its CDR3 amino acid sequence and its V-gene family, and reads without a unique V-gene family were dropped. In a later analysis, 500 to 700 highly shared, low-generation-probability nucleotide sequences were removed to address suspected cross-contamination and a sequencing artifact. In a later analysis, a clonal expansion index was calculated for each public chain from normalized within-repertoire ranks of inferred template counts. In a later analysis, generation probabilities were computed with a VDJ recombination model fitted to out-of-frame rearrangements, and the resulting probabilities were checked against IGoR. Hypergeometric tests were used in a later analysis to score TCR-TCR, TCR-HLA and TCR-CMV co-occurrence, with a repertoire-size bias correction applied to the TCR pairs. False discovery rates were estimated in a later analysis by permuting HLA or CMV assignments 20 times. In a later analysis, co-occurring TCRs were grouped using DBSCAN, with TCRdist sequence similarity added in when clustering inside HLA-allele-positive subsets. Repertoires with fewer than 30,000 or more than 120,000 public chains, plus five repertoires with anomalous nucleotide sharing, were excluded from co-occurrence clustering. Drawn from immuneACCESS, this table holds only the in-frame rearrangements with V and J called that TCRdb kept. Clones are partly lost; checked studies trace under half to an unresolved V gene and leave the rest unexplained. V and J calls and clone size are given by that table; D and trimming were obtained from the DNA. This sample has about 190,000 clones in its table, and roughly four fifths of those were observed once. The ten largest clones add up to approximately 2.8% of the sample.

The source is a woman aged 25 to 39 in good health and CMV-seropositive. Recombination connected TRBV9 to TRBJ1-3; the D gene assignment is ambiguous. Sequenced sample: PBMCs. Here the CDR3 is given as CASSVATGSGNTIYF. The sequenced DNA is TGTGCCAGCAGCGTAGCTACGGGTTCGGGAAACACCATATATTTT.